One sample yielded the 17 T cell receptor beta chains listed below, sequenced in a study of blood T cells in healthy people across ages. Next came a second PCR, run for roughly 6 to 11 cycles, which used a sample-barcoded 5' primer along with a J-beta primer mix. TCRdb itself ran the 5' RACE reads through MiXCR, one entry per CDR3 protein. The table shows around 710,000 distinct CDR3 sequences, with around 40% occurring only once. Input material: blood. The receptors derive from a woman aged 60-70 years in good health.

The chain carries TRBV6-1 and TRBJ1-2, with TRBD1 matching 10 bases. V dropped 6 bases and J dropped 3; count of bases not matched to a gene: 4. Germline CDR1 and CDR2: MNHNS and SASEGT. The CDR3 has 14 amino acids. This chain's CDR3 is CASRTGGLHYGYTF. The DNA for the CDR3 is TGTGCCAGCAGGACAGGGGGCTTGCACTATGGCTACACCTTC.

The chain links TRBV11-2 to TRBJ1-3, with D perhaps matching TRBD1 (6 bases). Germline V gene data show CDR1 as SGHAT and CDR2 as FQNNGV. The CDR3 has 17 residues. Between the trimmed V and J ends, which lost 7 bases and 0 bases, there was a span of 19 bases. Written as DNA, the CDR3 is TGTGCCAGCAAATCTTACGACAGGCAATACTCTGGAAACACCATATATTTT. Translated: CASKSYDRQYSGNTIYF.

This chain joins TRBV11-3 and TRBJ2-7; the D gene is possibly TRBD2 (7 bases). This CDR3 is built from 15 residues. Trimming removed 3 bases from V and 1 base from J, with 13 bases in between. Germline V gives CDR1 SGHNT, CDR2 YENEEA. The CDR3: CASSLLRGGSYEQYF. The CDR3 DNA reads as TGTGCCAGCAGCTTGCTTAGGGGGGGATCCTACGAGCAGTACTTC. Filled out from reference TRBV11-3 and TRBJ2-7, the complete variable domain reads EAGVVQSPRYKIIEKKQPVAFWCNPISGHNTLYWYLQNLGQGPELLIRYENEEAVDDSQLPKDRFSAERLKGVDSTLKIQPAELGDSAVYLCASSLLRGGSYEQYFGPGTRLTVT.

Only a few counts were recorded for this clonotype. CDR3 protein: CASSPGGGPSDTQYF. The CDR3 coding sequence is TGCGCCAGCAGCCCAGGAGGGGGGCCCTCGGATACGCAGTATTTT. This sequence joins TRBV4-1 and TRBJ2-3, with D perhaps assigned TRBD1 or TRBD2 (6 bases each). Germline V lookup: CDR1 MGHRA, CDR2 YSYEKL. CDR3 length: 15 residues. Trimming shortened V by 4 bases and J by 6 bases, and 17 bases separated the two germline ends.

This clonotype was found many times. V is TRBV6-6 and J is TRBJ2-3, with TRBD1 identical over 7 bases. Germline V CDR1 and CDR2: MNHNY, SVGAGI (reference sequence). V trimming: 7 bases; J trimming: 5 bases; junction bases outside the gene matches: 12. CDR3 length: 15 amino acids. CDR3 DNA sequence: TGTGCCAGCAAAAGGCAGGGGGAAAAGATAGATACGCAGTATTTT. Its translation is CASKRQGEKIDTQYF.

The chain joins TRBV20-1 to TRBJ2-5; no clear D. CDR3 length equals 17 residues. CDR1 DFQATT and CDR2 SNEGSKA come from the germline V gene (reference sequence). V shed 5 bases and J shed 0 bases, with 22 bases lying between them. CDR3 sequence (DNA): TGCAGTGCTCTCCACTACCTAGGCCCCGGGTACCAAGAGACCCAGTACTTC. This encodes CSALHYLGPGYQETQYF.

In DNA, the CDR3 is TGCAGTGCTAGAGATTTAAACATTCGGTACTTC. Translation: CSARDLNIRYF. J is TRBJ2-7 and V is TRBV20-1; D unresolved. Looked up from germline, CDR1 is DFQATT and CDR2 is SNEGSKA (reference sequence). This CDR3 contains 11 residues. With 0 bases removed from V and 12 bases from J, the gap between germline ends came to 12 bases.

This clonotype has just a few counts. The chain links TRBV7-2 to TRBJ1-2, with D uncertain. CDR3 length: 14 amino acids. Germline CDR1 and CDR2: SGHTA and FQGNSA. The ends were cut back, 1 base at V and 8 bases at J, with 14 bases in the middle. The CDR3: CASSLDGVLGGYTF. CDR3 nucleotide sequence: TGTGCCAGCAGCTTAGACGGGGTATTGGGGGGCTACACCTTC.

In this sample, this clonotype turned up a few times. The J gene is TRBJ2-5, the V gene TRBV9; 8 bases fit TRBD2. Germline values: CDR1 SGDLS, CDR2 YYNGEE. The trim removed 0 bases at V and 4 bases at J, leaving 11 bases unmatched. The CDR3 runs 17 residues. In DNA, the CDR3 is TGTGCCAGCAGCGTAGGAGGTAGGGGACTAGTCGCAGAGACCCAGTACTTC. Translating gives CASSVGGRGLVAETQYF.

This clonotype was counted at least ten times. The chain recombines TRBV7-8 with TRBJ2-3, with 12 bases identical to TRBD2. Germline CDR1 is SGHVS and CDR2 is FQNEAQ. The CDR3 totals 15 residues. V was clipped by 6 bases and J by 6 bases; unmatched bases: 7. CDR3 in amino acids: CASRPPSGRVDTQYF. The CDR3 coding sequence is TGTGCCAGCAGGCCACCTAGCGGGAGGGTCGATACGCAGTATTTT.

V gene TRBV7-2 combines with J gene TRBJ2-7; D call uncertain. This CDR3 spans 16 amino acids. V gave up 1 base and J gave up 6 bases, with 19 bases separating them. Germline CDR1 reads SGHTA; CDR2 reads FQGNSA. Here the CDR3 reads CASSLVRNIDSVEQYF. DNA for the CDR3: TGTGCCAGCAGCTTAGTAAGGAACATAGATAGTGTCGAGCAGTACTTC.

The chain has TRBV20-1 and TRBJ2-5; 14 bases align to TRBD2. This CDR3 region has 16 residues. Trimming removed 2 bases from V and 11 bases from J; junction bases left unmatched: 13. In germline, CDR1 is DFQATT, CDR2 SNEGSKA (reference sequence). The CDR3 bases are TGCAGTGCTAGATCGAGACTAGCGGGAGGGTACAATGAGCAGTACTTC. This sequence encodes CSARSRLAGGYNEQYF.

This clonotype was detected a few times. This sequence joins TRBV6-7 and TRBJ1-5; D is undetermined. TRBV6-7 is treated as an ORF (open reading frame) with a function not yet certain. The CDR3 consists of 15 residues. Deletions cut 9 bases from V and 0 bases from J, with 15 bases between. The DNA of the CDR3 is TGTGCCAGAACCCATGGTCTAGCTAGCAATCAGCCCCAGCATTTT. Encoded protein: CARTHGLASNQPQHF.

In regard to this clonotype: A much larger clone lies a single base off, so this may be a read error. This chain connects TRBV7-2 to TRBJ2-1; 10 nucleotides line up with TRBD2. This CDR3 contains 15 residues. The germline gives CDR1 SGHTA, CDR2 FQGNSA. V shed 5 bases and J 7 bases; nucleotides not matched to a gene: 8. The CDR3 bases are TGTGCCAGCAGCAAGGAACGAGCGGGAGGGAATGAGCAGTTCTTC. Its translation: CASSKERAGGNEQFF.

Concerning this clonotype itself: At one boundary the junction diverges from the germline segment, which might be a read error. The chain combines TRBV5-1 with TRBJ2-1; 12 nucleotides agree with TRBD2. This CDR3 region has 15 residues. Germline assignment: CDR1 SGHRS and CDR2 YFSETQ. CDR3 coding DNA: TGCGCCGGCAGCCCGACCGGGACTAGCGGGAATGAGCAGTTCTTC. Protein product: CAGSPTGTSGNEQFF.

J is TRBJ1-4 and V is TRBV7-9; the D is unclear. Germline V gene data show CDR1 as SEHNR and CDR2 as FQNEAQ (reference sequence). Trimming removed 1 base at V and 12 bases at J, with 6 bases between. The CDR3 runs to 11 residues. CDR3 protein: CASSLDRELFF. CDR3 nucleotide sequence: TGTGCCAGCAGCTTAGACCGGGAACTGTTTTTT.

This chain uses TRBV20-1 with TRBJ2-3, with D possibly TRBD2 on 5 matching bases. This CDR3 has 14 amino acids. V was cut by 0 bases and J by 5 bases, with 12 bases left in between. Germline assignment: CDR1 DFQATT and CDR2 SNEGSKA (reference sequence). The CDR3 DNA is TGCAGTGCTAGAGATGGAACTAGGCAAGATACGCAGTATTTT. Translated, it gives CSARDGTRQDTQYF.